This T cell receptor (beta chain) was identified in a study of shared clonotypes between healthy human individuals. Study-level background: CD4 naive and memory got three plates each, CD8 naive two, CD8 memory one.

Profiled with immunoSEQ multiplex PCR; TCRdb holds only in-frame clones, not every one. The table lists over a million clones, around 76% of them singletons, with about 1.4% in the top ten. Per the germline V gene, CDR1 is MGHDK and CDR2 is SYGVNS. The CDR3 contains 15 residues. Trimming pared 4 bases from V and 2 bases from J, leaving 13 bases between. This sequence originates from a man younger than 35 in good health. This chain connects TRBV25-1 to TRBJ2-3, with D perhaps TRBD1 (6 bases). The specimen sequenced was memory CD4+ T cells sorted from blood. Subset meaning: CD45RA-negative fraction. CDR3 sequence: CASSGTELYTDTQYF. CDR3 coding DNA: TGTGCCAGCAGTGGGACAGAATTATACACAGATACGCAGTATTTT.